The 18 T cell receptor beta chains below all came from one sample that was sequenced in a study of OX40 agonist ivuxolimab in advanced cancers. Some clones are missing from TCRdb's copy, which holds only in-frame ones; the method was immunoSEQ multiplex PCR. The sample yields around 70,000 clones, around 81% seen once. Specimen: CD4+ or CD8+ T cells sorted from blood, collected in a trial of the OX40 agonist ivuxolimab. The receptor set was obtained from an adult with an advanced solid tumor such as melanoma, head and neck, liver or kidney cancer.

The CDR3 loop is CAISVEGRGNTEAFF. DNA for the CDR3: TGTGCCATCAGCGTGGAGGGGAGAGGGAACACTGAAGCTTTCTTT. The J gene is TRBJ1-1, the V gene TRBV10-3; D may be TRBD1 (5 bases). Germline CDR1 ENHRY, CDR2 SYGVKD. There are 15 residues in the CDR3. The V gene lost 6 bases and the J gene lost 1 base, with 15 bases spanning the gap.

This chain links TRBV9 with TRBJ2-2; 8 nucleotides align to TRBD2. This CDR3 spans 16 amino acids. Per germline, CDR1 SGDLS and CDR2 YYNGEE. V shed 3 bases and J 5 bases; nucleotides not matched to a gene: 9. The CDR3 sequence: CASSEDQAGVTGELFF. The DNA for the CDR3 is TGTGCCAGCAGCGAGGACCAAGCGGGAGTGACCGGGGAGCTGTTTTTT.

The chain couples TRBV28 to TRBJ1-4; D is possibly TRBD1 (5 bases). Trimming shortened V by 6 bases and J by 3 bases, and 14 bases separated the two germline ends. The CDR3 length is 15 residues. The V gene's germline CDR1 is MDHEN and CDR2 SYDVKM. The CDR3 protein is CASSPVRVSNEKLFF. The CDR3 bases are TGTGCCAGCAGCCCCGTCAGGGTCTCTAATGAAAAACTGTTTTTT.

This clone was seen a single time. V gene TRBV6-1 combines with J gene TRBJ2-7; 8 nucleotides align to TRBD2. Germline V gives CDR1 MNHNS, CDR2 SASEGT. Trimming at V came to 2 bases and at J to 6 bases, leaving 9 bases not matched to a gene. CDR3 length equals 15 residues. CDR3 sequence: CASSELVRGGREQYF. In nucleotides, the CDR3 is TGTGCCAGCAGTGAATTGGTTCGGGGGGGGCGCGAGCAGTACTTC.

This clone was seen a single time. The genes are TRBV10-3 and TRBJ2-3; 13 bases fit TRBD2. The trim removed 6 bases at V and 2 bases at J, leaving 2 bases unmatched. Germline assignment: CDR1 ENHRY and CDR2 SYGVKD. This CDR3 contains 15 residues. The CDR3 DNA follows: TGTGCCATCAGGGGGACTAGCGGGAACACAGATACGCAGTATTTT. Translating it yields CAIRGTSGNTDTQYF.

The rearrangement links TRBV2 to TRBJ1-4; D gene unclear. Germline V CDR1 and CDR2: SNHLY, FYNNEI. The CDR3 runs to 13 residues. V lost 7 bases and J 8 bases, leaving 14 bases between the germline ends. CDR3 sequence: CASNVGRYEKLFF. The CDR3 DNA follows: TGTGCCAGCAACGTAGGCCGTTACGAAAAACTGTTTTTT.

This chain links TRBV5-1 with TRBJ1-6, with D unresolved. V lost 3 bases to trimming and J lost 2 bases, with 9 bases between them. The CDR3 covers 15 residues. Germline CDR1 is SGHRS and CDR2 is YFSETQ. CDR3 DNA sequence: TGCGCCAGCAGCTCCCGGGAGACCTATAATTCACCCCTCCACTTT. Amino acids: CASSSRETYNSPLHF.

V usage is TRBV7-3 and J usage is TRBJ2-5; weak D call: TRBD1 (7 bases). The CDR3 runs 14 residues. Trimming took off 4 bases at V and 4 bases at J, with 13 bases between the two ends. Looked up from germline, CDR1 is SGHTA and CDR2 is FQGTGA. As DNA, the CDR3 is TGTGCCAGCAGCTCAGGAGGGGGCGGAGAGACCCAGTACTTC. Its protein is CASSSGGGGETQYF.

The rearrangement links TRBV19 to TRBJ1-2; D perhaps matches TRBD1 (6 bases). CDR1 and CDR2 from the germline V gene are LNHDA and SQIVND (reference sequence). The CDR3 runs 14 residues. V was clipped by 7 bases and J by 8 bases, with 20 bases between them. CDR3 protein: CASMYRTDVGGYTF. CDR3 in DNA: TGTGCCAGTATGTATAGGACAGACGTGGGAGGCTACACCTTC. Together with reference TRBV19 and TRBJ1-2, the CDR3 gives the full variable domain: DGGITQSPKYLFRKEGQNVTLSCEQNLNHDAMYWYRQDPGQGLRLIYYSQIVNDFQKGDIAEGYSVSREKKESFPLTVTSAQKNPTAFYLCASMYRTDVGGYTFGSGTRLTVV.

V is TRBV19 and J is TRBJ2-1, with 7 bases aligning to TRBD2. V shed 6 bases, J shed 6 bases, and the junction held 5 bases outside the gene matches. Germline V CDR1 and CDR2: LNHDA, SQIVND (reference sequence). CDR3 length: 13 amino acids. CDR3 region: CASRPGTTNEQFF. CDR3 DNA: TGTGCCAGTAGACCCGGGACTACCAATGAGCAGTTCTTC.

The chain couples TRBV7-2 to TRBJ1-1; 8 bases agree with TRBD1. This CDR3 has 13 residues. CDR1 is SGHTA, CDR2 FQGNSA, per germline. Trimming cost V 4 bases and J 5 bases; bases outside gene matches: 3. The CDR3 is CASSWRQGTEAFF. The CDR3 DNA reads TGTGCCAGCAGCTGGCGACAGGGGACTGAAGCTTTCTTT.

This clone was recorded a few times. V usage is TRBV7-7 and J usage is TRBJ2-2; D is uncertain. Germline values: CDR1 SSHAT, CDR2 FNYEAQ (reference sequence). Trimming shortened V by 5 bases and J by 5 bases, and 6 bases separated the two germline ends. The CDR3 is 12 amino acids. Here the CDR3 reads CASSIMTGELFF. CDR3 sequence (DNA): TGTGCCAGCAGCATTATGACCGGGGAGCTGTTTTTT.

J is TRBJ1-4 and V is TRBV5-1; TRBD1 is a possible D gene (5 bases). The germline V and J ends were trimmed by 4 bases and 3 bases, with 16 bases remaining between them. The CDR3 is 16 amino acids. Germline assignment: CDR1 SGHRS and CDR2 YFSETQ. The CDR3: CASSVEPGKPNEKLFF. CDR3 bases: TGCGCCAGCAGCGTAGAACCAGGGAAACCTAATGAAAAACTGTTTTTT.

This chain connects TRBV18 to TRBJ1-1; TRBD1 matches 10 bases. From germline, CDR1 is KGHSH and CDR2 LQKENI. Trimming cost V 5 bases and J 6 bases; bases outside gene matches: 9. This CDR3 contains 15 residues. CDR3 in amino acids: CASSYRQGASAEAFF. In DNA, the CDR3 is TGTGCCAGCTCATACCGACAGGGGGCGAGCGCTGAAGCTTTCTTT.

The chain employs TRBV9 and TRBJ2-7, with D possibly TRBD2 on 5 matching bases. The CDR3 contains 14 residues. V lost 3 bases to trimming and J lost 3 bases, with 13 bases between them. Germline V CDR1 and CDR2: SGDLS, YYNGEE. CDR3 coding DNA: TGTGCCAGCAGCGAGTTAGTAGGAGGCTACGAGCAGTACTTC. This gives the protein CASSELVGGYEQYF. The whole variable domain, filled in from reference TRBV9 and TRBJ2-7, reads DSGVTQTPKHLITATGQRVTLRCSPRSGDLSVYWYQQSLDQGLQFLIQYYNGEERAKGNILERFSAQQFPDLHSELNLSSLELGDSALYFCASSELVGGYEQYFGPGTRLTVT.

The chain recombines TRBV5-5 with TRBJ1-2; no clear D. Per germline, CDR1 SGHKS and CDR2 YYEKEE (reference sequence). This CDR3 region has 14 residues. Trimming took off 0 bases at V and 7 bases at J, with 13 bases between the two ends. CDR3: CASSLAPERGGYTF. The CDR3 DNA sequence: TGTGCCAGCAGCTTGGCCCCAGAGAGAGGTGGCTACACCTTC.

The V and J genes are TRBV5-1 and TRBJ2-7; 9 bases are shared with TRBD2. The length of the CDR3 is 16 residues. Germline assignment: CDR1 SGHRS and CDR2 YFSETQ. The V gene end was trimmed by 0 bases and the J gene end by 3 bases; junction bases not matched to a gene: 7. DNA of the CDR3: TGCGCCAGCAGCTTGGGACTAGCGGTTTCCAACTACGAGCAGTACTTC. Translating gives CASSLGLAVSNYEQYF.

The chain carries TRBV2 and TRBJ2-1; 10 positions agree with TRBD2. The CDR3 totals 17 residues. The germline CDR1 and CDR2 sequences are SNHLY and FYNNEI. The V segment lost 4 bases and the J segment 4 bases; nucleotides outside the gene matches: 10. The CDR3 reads CASSVSAGTSAYNEQFF. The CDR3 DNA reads TGTGCCAGCAGTGTCTCTGCCGGGACTAGCGCGTACAATGAGCAGTTCTTC.